These T cell receptor beta chains were read from a single sample in a study of blood T cell repertoires in COVID-19. TCRdb's table, derived via immunoSEQ multiplex PCR, lists solely in-frame clones and lacks some. The sample holds hundreds of thousands of clones, 82% seen once. The sequenced material came from peripheral blood. The receptors come from a woman at least 80 years old with acute or convalescent COVID-19. Both conserved end residues are part of each CDR3. The order of the fields is D gene, V gene, clone size, J gene, CDR3 DNA, CDR3 protein. D genes are given only for firm matches. Size tells how often a clone was seen (once, few, many) or the class of an expanded clone, and some rows leave it out.

d_gene: TRBD1; v_gene: TRBV19; abundance: -; j_gene: TRBJ1-1; CDR3nt: TGTGCCAGTACCACCCCGACAGGGCTGTCCGCTGAAGCTTTCTTT; CDR3aa: CASTTPTGLSAEAFF
d_gene: TRBD1; v_gene: TRBV5-4; abundance: -; j_gene: TRBJ1-2; CDR3nt: TGTGCCAGCAGCCCTGGACAGGGAGCGATGGGCTATGGCTACACCTTC; CDR3aa: CASSPGQGAMGYGYTF
d_gene: TRBD1; v_gene: TRBV24-1; abundance: -; j_gene: TRBJ2-7; CDR3nt: TGTGCCACCAGTGCATCAGGGGGCGGGTACGAGCAGTACTTC; CDR3aa: CATSASGGGYEQYF
d_gene: -; v_gene: TRBV28; abundance: -; j_gene: TRBJ1-4; CDR3nt: TGTGCCAGCCGTCTGGGGCGGTGGGAAAAACTGTTTTTT; CDR3aa: CASRLGRWEKLFF
d_gene: -; v_gene: TRBV6-5; abundance: -; j_gene: TRBJ1-1; CDR3nt: TGTGCCAGCAGCTACGGCGGGACCGTTGAAGCTTTCTTT; CDR3aa: CASSYGGTVEAFF
d_gene: -; v_gene: TRBV6-6; abundance: -; j_gene: TRBJ2-7; CDR3nt: TGTGCCAGCAGCCAGAATTCAATCTCCTACGAGCAGTACTTC; CDR3aa: CASSQNSISYEQYF
d_gene: TRBD1; v_gene: TRBV5-8; abundance: -; j_gene: TRBJ1-5; CDR3nt: TGTGCCAGCAGCATCGCGGGACAGGCCGTTCAGCCCCAGCATTTT; CDR3aa: CASSIAGQAVQPQHF
d_gene: -; v_gene: TRBV11-3; abundance: -; j_gene: TRBJ1-2; CDR3nt: TGTGCCAGCAGCCAAGGTTCCGGGTATGGCTACACCTTC; CDR3aa: CASSQGSGYGYTF
d_gene: -; v_gene: TRBV3-1/TRBV3-2; abundance: once; j_gene: TRBJ1-2; CDR3nt: TGTGCCAGCAGCCAAGATAAGGGGCGGGGCTACACCTTC; CDR3aa: CASSQDKGRGYTF
d_gene: -; v_gene: TRBV12-3/TRBV12-4; abundance: -; j_gene: TRBJ1-2; CDR3nt: TGTGCCAGCAGTTTCGGGAGAGGGCAGGGCTACACCTTC; CDR3aa: CASSFGRGQGYTF
d_gene: TRBD2; v_gene: TRBV7-6; abundance: -; j_gene: TRBJ2-3; CDR3nt: TGTGCCAGCAGCTCCCTTAGCGGGGGGACCACAGATACGCAGTATTTT; CDR3aa: CASSSLSGGTTDTQYF
d_gene: TRBD1; v_gene: TRBV7-2; abundance: -; j_gene: TRBJ2-1; CDR3nt: TGTGCCAGCAGCTTATTTCCCCGGACAGGATCCTACAATGAGCAGTTCTTC; CDR3aa: CASSLFPRTGSYNEQFF
d_gene: -; v_gene: TRBV19; abundance: -; j_gene: TRBJ1-5; CDR3nt: TGTGCCAGTAGTATAGGACAGGTTAGCAATCAGCCCCAGCATTTT; CDR3aa: CASSIGQVSNQPQHF
d_gene: TRBD1; v_gene: TRBV10-3; abundance: -; j_gene: TRBJ1-3; CDR3nt: TGTGCCATCAGTGCGGGGTCCCCAGGGACAGCTCCATCTGGAAACACCATATATTTT; CDR3aa: CAISAGSPGTAPSGNTIYF
d_gene: -; v_gene: TRBV21-1; abundance: -; j_gene: TRBJ1-2; CDR3nt: TGTGCCAGCAGCGTATACCGGGACAGGGAAGGGGGCTACACCTTC; CDR3aa: CASSVYRDREGGYTF
d_gene: TRBD1; v_gene: TRBV7-3; abundance: -; j_gene: TRBJ2-5; CDR3nt: TGTGCCAGCAGCCCAACCAAGGGACAGGGGTTGGAGACCCAGTACTTC; CDR3aa: CASSPTKGQGLETQYF
d_gene: TRBD2; v_gene: TRBV29-1; abundance: -; j_gene: TRBJ2-3; CDR3nt: TGCAGCGCCTCCGGGACTAGCGGGGGATCGTTTACAGATACGCAGTATTTT; CDR3aa: CSASGTSGGSFTDTQYF
d_gene: TRBD2; v_gene: TRBV12-3/TRBV12-4; abundance: -; j_gene: TRBJ2-1; CDR3nt: TGTGCCAGCCGGGGGGGCCGCAATGAGCAGTTCTTC; CDR3aa: CASRGGRNEQFF
d_gene: -; v_gene: TRBV6-2/TRBV6-3; abundance: -; j_gene: TRBJ2-6; CDR3nt: TGTGCCAGCAGTTACGAAGTGACTACAACCCCCCTTTCTGGGGCCAACGTCCTGACTTTC; CDR3aa: CASSYEVTTTPLSGANVLTF
d_gene: -; v_gene: TRBV15; abundance: -; j_gene: TRBJ1-1; CDR3nt: TGTGCCACCAGCAGAGAGCCGACGGGGAGGGTGAGGACTGAAGCTTTCTTT; CDR3aa: CATSREPTGRVRTEAFF
d_gene: TRBD2; v_gene: TRBV15; abundance: -; j_gene: TRBJ2-7; CDR3nt: TGTGCCACCAGCAGAAGGAGGACTAGCGGGAGGGTCGACGAGCAGTACTTC; CDR3aa: CATSRRRTSGRVDEQYF
d_gene: -; v_gene: TRBV9; abundance: -; j_gene: TRBJ2-5; CDR3nt: TGTGCCAGCAGCGCTTCCCGCAGGGTTTCGGAGACCCAGTACTTC; CDR3aa: CASSASRRVSETQYF
d_gene: -; v_gene: TRBV7-2; abundance: -; j_gene: TRBJ2-5; CDR3nt: TGTGCCAGCAGCTCGGGGTATTACAGGGTTGAAGAGACCCAGTACTTC; CDR3aa: CASSSGYYRVEETQYF
d_gene: TRBD2; v_gene: TRBV5-6; abundance: -; j_gene: TRBJ2-7; CDR3nt: TGTGCCAGCAGGCAACTAGCGGGAGCCTACGAGCAGTACTTC; CDR3aa: CASRQLAGAYEQYF
d_gene: TRBD1; v_gene: TRBV5-1; abundance: -; j_gene: TRBJ1-5; CDR3nt: TGCGCCAGCAGCCCGGCAGGGGGCAGTGGGCCCCAGCATTTT; CDR3aa: CASSPAGGSGPQHF
d_gene: -; v_gene: TRBV7-6; abundance: -; j_gene: TRBJ1-4; CDR3nt: TGTGCCAGCAGCATGGGACACGGAAATGAAAAACTGTTTTTT; CDR3aa: CASSMGHGNEKLFF
d_gene: -; v_gene: TRBV5-1; abundance: -; j_gene: TRBJ2-3; CDR3nt: TGCGCCAGCAGCTTCCCGGGTATAGCGGTGACAGATACGCAGTATTTT; CDR3aa: CASSFPGIAVTDTQYF
d_gene: -; v_gene: TRBV29-1; abundance: once; j_gene: TRBJ1-1; CDR3nt: TGCAGCACCGGGGACATCTACACTGAAGCTTTCTTT; CDR3aa: CSTGDIYTEAFF
d_gene: -; v_gene: TRBV7-2; abundance: -; j_gene: TRBJ1-6; CDR3nt: TGTGCCAGCAGCTCACACCTCCGGACAGAAAATAATTCACCCCTCCACTTT; CDR3aa: CASSSHLRTENNSPLHF
d_gene: TRBD2; v_gene: TRBV3-1/TRBV3-2; abundance: -; j_gene: TRBJ2-3; CDR3nt: TGTGCCAGCAGCCAATTAGTCGGGACTAGCGGGTTAAGCACAGATACGCAGTATTTT; CDR3aa: CASSQLVGTSGLSTDTQYF
d_gene: TRBD2; v_gene: TRBV2; abundance: -; j_gene: TRBJ2-2; CDR3nt: TGTGCCAGCAGACCTCAGCGGGGGGGCTCCGGGGAGCTGTTTTTT; CDR3aa: CASRPQRGGSGELFF
d_gene: TRBD2; v_gene: TRBV5-4; abundance: -; j_gene: TRBJ2-3; CDR3nt: TGTGCCAGCAGCCCTAGCGGGACCAAGGGAGATACGCAGTATTTT; CDR3aa: CASSPSGTKGDTQYF
d_gene: TRBD1; v_gene: TRBV6-5; abundance: -; j_gene: TRBJ1-1; CDR3nt: TGTGCCAGCAGGAAGGGGACAGTTAAAGTCACTGAAGCTTTCTTT; CDR3aa: CASRKGTVKVTEAFF
d_gene: TRBD2; v_gene: TRBV7-2; abundance: -; j_gene: TRBJ2-1; CDR3nt: TGTGCCAGCAGCGGGACTAGCGGGACCTACAATGAGCAGTTCTTC; CDR3aa: CASSGTSGTYNEQFF
d_gene: TRBD1; v_gene: TRBV4-1; abundance: -; j_gene: TRBJ1-5; CDR3nt: TGCGCCAGCAGCCAAGATGGGGCAGGGGGGACTCAGCCCCAGCATTTT; CDR3aa: CASSQDGAGGTQPQHF
d_gene: TRBD2; v_gene: TRBV5-4; abundance: -; j_gene: TRBJ2-5; CDR3nt: TGTGCCAGCAGCATTAGCGGGGGGGACGGGACCCAGTACTTC; CDR3aa: CASSISGGDGTQYF